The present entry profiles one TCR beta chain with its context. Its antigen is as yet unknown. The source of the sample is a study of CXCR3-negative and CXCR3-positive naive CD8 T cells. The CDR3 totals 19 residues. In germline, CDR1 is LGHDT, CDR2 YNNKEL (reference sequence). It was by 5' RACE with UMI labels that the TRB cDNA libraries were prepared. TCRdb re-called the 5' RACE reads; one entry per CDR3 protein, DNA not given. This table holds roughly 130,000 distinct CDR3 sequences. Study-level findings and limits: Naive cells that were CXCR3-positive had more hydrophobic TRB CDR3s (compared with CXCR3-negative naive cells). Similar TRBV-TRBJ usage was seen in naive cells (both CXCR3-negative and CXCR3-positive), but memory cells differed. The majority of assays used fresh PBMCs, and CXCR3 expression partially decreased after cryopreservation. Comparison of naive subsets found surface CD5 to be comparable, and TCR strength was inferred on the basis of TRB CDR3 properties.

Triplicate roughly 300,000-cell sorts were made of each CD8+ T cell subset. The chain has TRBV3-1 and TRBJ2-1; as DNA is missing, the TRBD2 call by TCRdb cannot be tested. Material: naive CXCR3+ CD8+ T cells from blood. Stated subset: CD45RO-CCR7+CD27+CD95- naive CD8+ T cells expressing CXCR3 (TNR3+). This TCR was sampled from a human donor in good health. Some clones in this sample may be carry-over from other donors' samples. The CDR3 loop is CASSQEGTSVDLSYNEQFF.